The sequence of this TCR beta chain was determined in a study of glioma-infiltrating T cells. TCR alpha and beta CDR3 regions were amplified from RNA using iRepertoire nested multiplex PCR. TCRdb itself ran the multiplex PCR reads through MiXCR, one entry per CDR3 protein. The sample lists about 180,000 distinct CDR3 sequences, around 40% occurring once. This clonotype has ten or more counts. CDR3 length equals 12 residues. The V gene's germline CDR1 is DFQATT and CDR2 SNEGSKA (reference sequence). Deletions cut 6 bases from V and 8 bases from J, with 11 bases between. This chain joins TRBV20-1 and TRBJ1-6; TRBD1 is a possible D gene (6 bases). What was sequenced was glioma tissue, nonneoplastic brain tissue, or PBMCs (not recorded which). The receptor was isolated from a human donor with low-grade glioma or glioblastoma, undergoing nonglioma brain surgery, or in good health (not recorded which). Here the CDR3 reads CSARTEYSPLHF. DNA of the CDR3: TGCAGTGCCCGGACAGAATATTCACCCCTCCACTTT.